This T cell receptor beta chain appears in the sequencing data of a study of OX40 agonist ivuxolimab in advanced cancers. Looking at the study overall: The patients' treatment was ivuxolimab, an agonistic anti-OX40 (CD134) antibody. Checkpoint inhibitors had been given previously to 40% of patients. Points from the study as a whole: Average numbers of expanded clones were greater in CD8+ T cells than in CD4+.

This CDR3 region has 15 residues. The germline V gene encodes CDR1 SNHLY and CDR2 FYNNEI. V lost 4 bases, J lost 4 bases, and 6 bases stayed unmatched. This clone has more than one count but fewer than ten. Antigen specificity is unknown. Systemic immunosuppression or autoimmune disease history was grounds to exclude patients. Repertoires were generated with immunoSEQ multiplex PCR, while TCRdb's copy carries only in-frame clones and drops some. The repertoire holds about 60,000 clones, 85% to 90% seen once, with 3.5% to 4% in the top ten. The chain has TRBV2 and TRBJ1-2, with 10 bases lining up with TRBD1. This receptor was identified in an adult with an advanced solid tumor such as melanoma, head and neck, liver or kidney cancer. This specimen consisted of CD4+ or CD8+ T cells sorted from blood, obtained in a trial of the OX40 agonist ivuxolimab. This CDR3 is CASSAWDRGTYGYTF. CDR3 coding DNA: TGTGCCAGCAGTGCCTGGGACAGGGGTACCTATGGCTACACCTTC.